The 30 T cell receptor beta chains listed next were all sequenced from one sample in a study of blood T cell repertoires in COVID-19. Libraries were prepared by immunoSEQ multiplex PCR; TCRdb keeps only in-frame clonotypes and omits some of them. The sample yields approximately 160,000 clones, 85% to 95% seen once. Input material: peripheral blood. The receptor set was obtained from a middle-aged man with acute or convalescent COVID-19.

The chain uses TRBV25-1 and TRBJ1-6; the match to TRBD1 covers 9 bases. With 3 bases clipped from V and 9 bases from J, the junction kept 3 bases outside the gene matches. The CDR3 covers 14 residues. Germline CDR1 and CDR2: MGHDK and SYGVNS. CDR3 DNA: TGTGCCAGCAGTGAGGGGACAGGGAGTTCACCCCTCCACTTT. This encodes CASSEGTGSSPLHF.

To note about this clone: The junction differs from germline at one of its ends, possibly a read error. The rearrangement uses TRBV3-1 (or the pseudogene TRBV3-2) and TRBJ2-5; 10 positions agree with TRBD2. The CDR3 spans 17 residues. Germline V gene lookup returns CDR1 LGHDT and CDR2 YNNKEL (reference sequence). The CDR3: CASTQRPSGRGFETQYF. In DNA form, the CDR3 reads TGTGCCAGCACCCAAAGACCTAGCGGGAGAGGCTTTGAGACCCAGTACTTC.

The genes are TRBV6-1 and TRBJ1-3, with D perhaps matching TRBD1 (6 bases). Germline loops: CDR1 MNHNS, CDR2 SASEGT. The V end lost 8 bases, the J end lost 6 bases, and 11 bases lay between the germline ends. The CDR3 contains 12 residues. The CDR3 DNA reads as TGTGCCAGCGAAGGGGGGGTAAACACCATATATTTT. Translated, it gives CASEGGVNTIYF.

The genes are TRBV30 and TRBJ1-5; no clear D. Trimming shortened V by 3 bases and J by 5 bases, and 11 bases separated the two germline ends. The CDR3 contains 13 residues. Germline CDR1 is GTSNPN and CDR2 is SVGIG (reference sequence). The CDR3 spells CAWSPRRYQPQHF. CDR3 bases: TGTGCCTGGAGCCCCCGCAGGTATCAGCCCCAGCATTTT.

This clone has just one count. The chain links TRBV5-5 to TRBJ2-6, with 7 nucleotides matching TRBD1. The CDR3 is 17 amino acids. Germline V gives CDR1 SGHKS, CDR2 YYEKEE (reference sequence). V trimming: 1 base; J trimming: 1 base; junction bases outside the gene matches: 5. CDR3 sequence: CASSLQVGQSGANVLTF. CDR3 DNA: TGTGCCAGCAGCTTGCAAGTGGGACAGTCTGGGGCCAACGTCCTGACTTTC. Filled out from reference TRBV5-5 and TRBJ2-6, the complete variable domain reads DAGVTQSPTHLIKTRGQQVTLRCSPISGHKSVSWYQQVLGQGPQFIFQYYEKEERGRGNFPDRFSARQFPNYSSELNVNALLLGDSALYLCASSLQVGQSGANVLTFGAGSRLTVL.

DNA for the CDR3: TGCGCCAGCAGCCAATCGGTGGCGGGGATAGGCAATCAGCCCCAGCATTTT. Translating it yields CASSQSVAGIGNQPQHF. J is TRBJ1-5 and V is TRBV4-1; D not resolved. The CDR3 runs 17 residues. Deletions cut 2 bases from V and 2 bases from J, with 16 bases between. Germline V CDR1 and CDR2: MGHRA, YSYEKL.

The V and J genes are TRBV7-6 and TRBJ2-7; possible D gene TRBD2, 6 bases. Germline V gene data show CDR1 as SGHVS and CDR2 as FNYEAQ. The V end was cut by 5 bases, the J end by 3 bases, with 11 bases between. CDR3 length equals 13 residues. The CDR3 DNA is TGTGCCAGCAGCGGGGGGACCCACTACGAGCAGTACTTC. Translated, it gives CASSGGTHYEQYF.

The chain uses TRBV30 and TRBJ2-2; TRBD1 agrees at 7 bases. Germline-derived CDR1 and CDR2 are GTSNPN and SVGIG (reference sequence). V trimming: 1 base; J trimming: 8 bases; junction bases outside the gene matches: 4. The CDR3 contains 13 residues. The CDR3 nucleotides read TGTGCCTGGAGTGCGACAGGGAGTGGGGAGCTGTTTTTT. Translated: CAWSATGSGELFF.

The chain uses TRBV30 and TRBJ2-1, with D perhaps matching TRBD2 (6 bases). Trimming stripped 3 bases from V and 4 bases from J, with 13 bases between. CDR3 length: 14 amino acids. The V gene's germline CDR1 is GTSNPN and CDR2 SVGIG (reference sequence). The DNA of the CDR3 is TGTGCCTGGAGGCAGCTAGCGCGATACAATGAGCAGTTCTTC. Translating it yields CAWRQLARYNEQFF.

The chain has TRBV6-6 and TRBJ1-6, with TRBD1 as a possible D gene (6 bases). CDR1 is MNHNY, CDR2 SVGAGI, per germline (reference sequence). Trimming shortened V by 5 bases and J by 5 bases, and 13 bases separated the two germline ends. The CDR3 consists of 15 residues. The CDR3 protein is CASSAGTPNNSPLHF. The CDR3 DNA follows: TGTGCCAGCAGTGCCGGGACACCGAATAATTCACCCCTCCACTTT.

This chain connects TRBV15 to TRBJ2-1, with TRBD2 matching 8 bases. V lost 0 bases to trimming and J lost 10 bases; unmatched junction nucleotides: 8. Germline values: CDR1 LNHNV, CDR2 YYDKDF (reference sequence). The CDR3 is made up of 15 amino acids. CDR3 residues: CATSREGLGSGEQFF. The CDR3 coding sequence is TGTGCCACCAGCAGAGAGGGACTAGGTTCCGGAGAGCAGTTCTTC. The whole variable domain, remainder taken from reference TRBV15 and TRBJ2-1, is DAMVIQNPRYQVTQFGKPVTLSCSQTLNHNVMYWYQQKSSQAPKLLFHYYDKDFNNEADTPDNFQSRRPNTSFCFLDIRSPGLGDTAMYLCATSREGLGSGEQFFGPGTRLTVL.

This clone was detected a few times. This rearrangement joins TRBV7-2 to TRBJ2-5; D perhaps matches TRBD2 (6 bases). The CDR3 spans 14 residues. V was shortened by 8 bases and J by 2 bases, with 15 bases between the two germline ends. Germline V gene data show CDR1 as SGHTA and CDR2 as FQGNSA. Here the CDR3 DNA reads TGTGCCAGCCGAAACCCGGGAGTACAAGAGACCCAGTACTTC. Its protein product is CASRNPGVQETQYF.

The genes are TRBV28 and TRBJ2-1, with 13 bases matching TRBD2. The germline gives CDR1 MDHEN, CDR2 SYDVKM. CDR3 length equals 17 residues. The trim removed 5 bases at V and 6 bases at J, leaving 10 bases unmatched. The CDR3 sequence is CASSLTRTSGSSNEQFF. In nucleotides, the CDR3 is TGTGCCAGCAGTCTCACCCGGACTAGCGGGAGTAGCAATGAGCAGTTCTTC.

The genes are TRBV19 and TRBJ1-5, with 7 bases matching TRBD1. Trimming took 1 base from V and 0 from J; bases not matched to a gene: 6. The CDR3 covers 17 residues. Looked up from germline, CDR1 is LNHDA and CDR2 is SQIVND (reference sequence). This chain's CDR3 is CASSIAPGQSSNQPQHF. The CDR3 bases are TGTGCCAGTAGTATAGCCCCGGGACAGTCTAGCAATCAGCCCCAGCATTTT.

The sample holds one count of this clone. This same CDR3 is encoded by further DNA sequences in the sample. This chain joins TRBV5-4 and TRBJ2-4; TRBD1 is a possible D gene (6 bases). Trimming left V 0 bases short and J 0 bases short, with 10 bases between. The CDR3 consists of 16 residues. Germline CDR1 and CDR2: SGHNT and YYREEE (reference sequence). DNA of the CDR3: TGTGCCAGCAGCTTGGGCGGACAGTTAGCCAAAAACATTCAGTACTTC. Encoded protein: CASSLGGQLAKNIQYF.

The V and J genes are TRBV6-5 and TRBJ1-2; 8 nucleotides agree with TRBD1. This CDR3 region has 14 residues. Germline CDR1 and CDR2: MNHEY and SVGAGI. The V gene end was trimmed by 5 bases and the J gene end by 3 bases; junction bases not matched to a gene: 5. This chain's CDR3 is CASSRTGLYYGYTF. The CDR3 DNA reads as TGTGCCAGCAGTCGGACAGGGTTATACTATGGCTACACCTTC.

V and J are TRBV30 and TRBJ1-5, with D uncertain. This CDR3 has 15 residues. V was shortened by 0 bases and J by 2 bases, with 11 bases between the two germline ends. Germline-derived CDR1 and CDR2 are GTSNPN and SVGIG (reference sequence). The CDR3 DNA is TGTGCCTGGAGTGTTTCCGTTTTTGGCAATCAGCCCCAGCATTTT. It specifies CAWSVSVFGNQPQHF.

A single count supports this clone. This chain connects TRBV15 to TRBJ2-2; unclear D gene. CDR1 and CDR2 from the germline V gene are LNHNV and YYDKDF (reference sequence). This CDR3 has 13 amino acids. Between the trimmed V and J ends, which lost 5 bases and 4 bases, there was a span of 8 bases. In DNA, the CDR3 is TGTGCCACCAGCGCCCGAGTCACCGGGGAGCTGTTTTTT. This translates into CATSARVTGELFF.

The chain carries TRBV9 and TRBJ1-1; D gene uncertain. The CDR3 has 13 residues. V was cut by 3 bases and J by 4 bases, with 10 bases left in between. CDR1 is SGDLS, CDR2 YYNGEE, per germline. The CDR3 coding sequence is TGTGCCAGCAGCGCGACTTTAAGCACTGAAGCTTTCTTT. Its protein product is CASSATLSTEAFF.

This chain joins TRBV28 and TRBJ2-7; D gene uncertain. The germline V and J ends were trimmed by 4 bases and 6 bases, with 4 bases remaining between them. Germline-derived CDR1 and CDR2 are MDHEN and SYDVKM. CDR3 size: 10 residues. Here the CDR3 reads CASSSLEQYF. The CDR3 region has the DNA TGTGCCAGCAGTTCCCTCGAGCAGTACTTC.

CDR3 DNA: TGTGCCAGCAGCCGAGCAAATAATTCACCCCTCCACTTT. Protein product: CASSRANNSPLHF. V is TRBV6-5 and J is TRBJ1-6; no clear D gene. Germline V gene data show CDR1 as MNHEY and CDR2 as SVGAGI. V lost 6 bases and J 5 bases, leaving 8 bases between the germline ends. The CDR3 totals 13 residues.

The chain couples TRBV6-6 to TRBJ1-1; no definite D call. Germline V gives CDR1 MNHNY, CDR2 SVGAGI (reference sequence). With 4 bases removed from V and 9 bases from J, the gap between germline ends came to 12 bases. The CDR3 sequence is 12 residues long. The CDR3 region is CASSSPPVKAFF. The DNA for the CDR3 is TGTGCCAGCAGTTCCCCTCCGGTGAAAGCTTTCTTT.

This clone was seen a single time. The chain employs TRBV11-2 and TRBJ2-1; 9 nucleotides align to TRBD1. This CDR3 is built from 15 residues. V dropped 4 bases and J dropped 6; count of bases not matched to a gene: 7. Germline V gene sequence: CDR1 SGHAT, CDR2 FQNNGV. CDR3 protein: CASSSTGQGGNEQFF. CDR3 nucleotide sequence: TGTGCCAGCAGCTCCACGGGACAGGGTGGCAATGAGCAGTTCTTC.

The chain links TRBV10-1 to TRBJ1-1; 7 bases are a match to TRBD1. The germline V gene encodes CDR1 WNHNN and CDR2 SYGVQD (reference sequence). V lost 0 bases and J lost 0; bases outside the gene matches: 13. This CDR3 has 19 amino acids. The CDR3 DNA sequence: TGCGCCAGCAGTGAGTCGACCTCCGGGAGGGGGCTTATGAACACTGAAGCTTTCTTT. Translation gives CASSESTSGRGLMNTEAFF.

V gene TRBV18 combines with J gene TRBJ2-1; D gene unclear. The CDR3 is made up of 14 amino acids. V lost 4 bases and J 5 bases, leaving 12 bases between the germline ends. The germline gives CDR1 KGHSH, CDR2 LQKENI. CDR3 coding DNA: TGTGCCAGCTCACTGGCGACTGGAGACAATGAGCAGTTCTTC. Translated: CASSLATGDNEQFF. Full variable domain (outside the CDR3, taken from reference TRBV18 and TRBJ2-1): NAGVMQNPRHLVRRRGQEARLRCSPMKGHSHVYWYRQLPEEGLKFMVYLQKENIIDESGMPKERFSAEFPKEGPSILRIQQVVRGDSAAYFCASSLATGDNEQFFGPGTRLTVL.

The table lists this clone with a few counts. This chain joins TRBV28 and TRBJ1-2, with a tentative D call TRBD1 (6 bases). Germline CDR1 is MDHEN and CDR2 is SYDVKM. V dropped 7 bases and J dropped 0 bases, with 9 bases sitting between them. The CDR3 runs 13 residues. In DNA form, the CDR3 reads TGTGCCAGCACCCGGGACACTAACTATGGCTACACCTTC. Translated, it gives CASTRDTNYGYTF.

J is TRBJ2-1 and V is TRBV7-9; no clear D gene. The ends were cut back, 5 bases at V and 6 bases at J, with 17 bases in the middle. The length of the CDR3 is 15 residues. CDR1 and CDR2 (germline): SEHNR, FQNEAQ (reference sequence). In DNA form, the CDR3 reads TGTGCCAGCAGCCCCCTCGGCCAGGCCGCCAATGAGCAGTTCTTC. Protein sequence: CASSPLGQAANEQFF. Full variable domain (remainder filled in from reference TRBV7-9 and TRBJ2-1): DTGVSQNPRHKITKRGQNVTFRCDPISEHNRLYWYRQTLGQGPEFLTYFQNEAQLEKSRLLSDRFSAERPKGSFSTLEIQRTEQGDSAMYLCASSPLGQAANEQFFGPGTRLTVL.

This clone appeared a single time. The rearrangement uses TRBV5-8 and TRBJ2-1; 8 bases fit TRBD2. Trimming cost V 4 bases and J 10 bases; bases outside gene matches: 10. Germline V gene data show CDR1 as SGHTS and CDR2 as YDEGEE. CDR3 length equals 14 residues. CDR3 amino acids: CASSLTTSGPEQFF. The CDR3 DNA sequence: TGTGCCAGCAGCCTGACTACTAGCGGACCCGAGCAGTTCTTC.

The chain combines TRBV7-2 with TRBJ1-6; D uncertain. CDR1 is SGHTA and CDR2 is FQGNSA in the germline V gene. This CDR3 region has 17 residues. The V gene lost 5 bases and the J gene lost 8 bases, with 22 bases spanning the gap. CDR3 sequence reads: CASSLARVRVVDSPLHF. As DNA, the CDR3 is TGTGCCAGCAGCCTCGCGCGAGTCCGGGTCGTAGATTCACCCCTCCACTTT.

The J gene is TRBJ1-5, the V gene TRBV6-5, with TRBD1 identical over 9 bases. V dropped 6 bases and J dropped 9; count of bases not matched to a gene: 9. Germline CDR1 reads MNHEY; CDR2 reads SVGAGI. This CDR3 contains 14 residues. The CDR3 region is CASRSTGGIGPQHF. The CDR3 region has the DNA TGTGCCAGCAGGTCGACAGGGGGAATTGGGCCCCAGCATTTT.